The text below deals with one T cell receptor beta chain. During active infection, Seattle patients enrolled and were then monitored through disease. Data came from immunoSEQ multiplex PCR; TCRdb stores just in-frame clones and leaves some out. The sample comprises some 150,000 clones, around 85% of which are singletons, and about 8% rests with the top ten. These data are taken from a study of blood T cell repertoires in COVID-19. Study context: Samples of COVID-19 (acute and convalescent) were obtained from the United States, Italy and Spain. Nucleic acid was either cDNA or gDNA, and it came from T cells, B-cell-depleted T cells, or PBMCs.

The material sequenced was peripheral blood. The TCR originated in a woman aged 55 to 70 with COVID-19, enrolled during active disease.

In nucleotides, the CDR3 is TGTGCCAGCTCCCAATTAATAGGACAGGGCTACGAGCAGTACTTC. Its protein product is CASSQLIGQGYEQYF. The chain employs TRBV18 and TRBJ2-7; 8 bases agree with TRBD1. The CDR3 consists of 15 residues. V dropped 6 bases and J dropped 3; count of bases not matched to a gene: 10. CDR1 is KGHSH, CDR2 LQKENI, per germline.